One sample yielded the 21 T cell receptor beta chains listed below, sequenced in a study of OX40 agonist ivuxolimab in advanced cancers. The data were produced by immunoSEQ multiplex PCR, yet TCRdb's version contains in-frame clones alone and is incomplete. Of tens of thousands of clones in the sample, about 90% are singletons; the top ten hold 32%. Sample: CD4+ or CD8+ T cells sorted from blood, taken in a trial of the OX40 agonist ivuxolimab. These receptors all stem from an adult with an advanced solid tumor such as melanoma, head and neck, liver or kidney cancer.

V is TRBV29-1 and J is TRBJ2-7, with D possibly being TRBD1 or TRBD2 (5 bases each). The CDR3 covers 13 residues. Trimming took 0 bases from V and 4 from J, leaving 10 bases between them. Germline loops: CDR1 SQVTM, CDR2 ANQGSEA. Here the CDR3 reads CSVEDAGAYEQYF. As DNA, the CDR3 is TGCAGCGTTGAAGATGCCGGGGCTTACGAGCAGTACTTC.

The chain links TRBV6-1 to TRBJ2-5; 7 bases are shared with TRBD1. Germline CDR1 MNHNS, CDR2 SASEGT. The CDR3 consists of 13 residues. V dropped 5 bases and J dropped 5; count of bases not matched to a gene: 5. The CDR3 bases are TGTGCCAGCAGTCGGGACAGTGGGGAGACCCAGTACTTC. This sequence encodes CASSRDSGETQYF.

V and J are TRBV7-3 and TRBJ2-1; tentatively, D is TRBD1 or TRBD2 (5 bases each). The V gene's germline CDR1 is SGHTA and CDR2 FQGTGA. Trimming took 5 bases from V and 5 from J, leaving 10 bases between them. The CDR3 consists of 13 residues. CDR3 residues: CASSQGTDNEQFF. The CDR3 region has the DNA TGTGCCAGCAGCCAAGGGACCGACAATGAGCAGTTCTTC.

The rearrangement joins TRBV28 to TRBJ1-2; D is perhaps TRBD1 (5 bases). V shed 7 bases and J shed 7 bases, with 10 bases lying between them. The CDR3 consists of 11 residues. Germline V gene data show CDR1 as MDHEN and CDR2 as SYDVKM. The CDR3 nucleotides read TGTGCCAGCAATCTCGGGACTGGCTACACCTTC. Protein: CASNLGTGYTF.

The chain links TRBV2 to TRBJ2-7; D is uncertain. From germline, CDR1 is SNHLY and CDR2 FYNNEI. This CDR3 contains 13 residues. V shed 8 bases and J shed 3 bases, with 14 bases lying between them. CDR3 protein: CASQTHSNYEQYF. In nucleotides, the CDR3 is TGTGCCAGCCAGACCCACTCTAACTACGAGCAGTACTTC.

This clone was seen only once. This chain uses TRBV29-1 with TRBJ2-5; D is perhaps TRBD1 (5 bases). The CDR3 runs to 19 residues. V gave up 6 bases and J gave up 2 bases, with 31 bases separating them. Germline loops: CDR1 SQVTM, CDR2 ANQGSEA. The CDR3 DNA reads TGCAGCGTCGACCCCCCCTGGGGCGTCAGAACGAATTATCAAGAGACCCAGTACTTC. Translation: CSVDPPWGVRTNYQETQYF.

The chain combines TRBV6-1 with TRBJ2-2; the D gene is possibly TRBD2 (6 bases). This CDR3 region has 15 residues. The V and J ends lost 5 bases and 1 base respectively, with 11 bases between them. CDR1 is MNHNS, CDR2 SASEGT, per germline. The CDR3: CASSTGLMNTGELFF. The CDR3 bases are TGTGCCAGCAGTACGGGACTTATGAACACCGGGGAGCTGTTTTTT.

This chain uses TRBV15 with TRBJ2-3; possible D gene TRBD2, 7 bases. V was clipped by 4 bases and J by 0 bases, with 11 bases between them. The length of the CDR3 is 15 residues. Germline V gene sequence: CDR1 LNHNV, CDR2 YYDKDF (reference sequence). CDR3 protein: CATSMRGPSTDTQYF. CDR3 DNA sequence: TGTGCCACCAGCATGCGGGGGCCGAGCACAGATACGCAGTATTTT.

This chain uses TRBV7-9 with TRBJ2-3, with D perhaps TRBD1 (6 bases). V lost 6 bases to trimming and J lost 8 bases, with 9 bases between them. CDR3 size: 11 residues. Germline CDR1 and CDR2: SEHNR and FQNEAQ (reference sequence). The CDR3 loop is CASRDSRTQYF. The CDR3 coding sequence is TGTGCCAGCAGGGACAGTCGTACGCAGTATTTT.

J is TRBJ1-1 and V is TRBV19; no reliable D call. CDR3 length: 14 amino acids. Germline lookup yields CDR1 LNHDA and CDR2 SQIVND (reference sequence). With 5 bases removed from V and 3 bases from J, the gap between germline ends came to 13 bases. The CDR3 DNA reads as TGTGCCAGTAGTCCGGGCAAAGGATACACTGAAGCTTTCTTT. Encoded protein: CASSPGKGYTEAFF.

This clone showed up just a few times. V and J are TRBV28 and TRBJ1-5; TRBD1 aligns across 8 bases. The CDR3 is 18 amino acids. Germline loops: CDR1 MDHEN, CDR2 SYDVKM. Unmatched junction bases numbered 11, after V lost 3 bases and J lost 1 base. CDR3 nucleotide sequence: TGTGCCAGCAGTTTTTTATGGTTACAGGGGGGGAGCAATCAGCCCCAGCATTTT. As protein: CASSFLWLQGGSNQPQHF.

The chain joins TRBV6-6 to TRBJ2-2; possibly TRBD1 or TRBD2 for D (5 bases each). Germline assignment: CDR1 MNHNY and CDR2 SVGAGI (reference sequence). The germline V and J ends were trimmed by 2 bases and 4 bases, with 5 bases remaining between them. The CDR3 length is 13 residues. This CDR3 reads CASSYGGTGELFF. CDR3 in DNA: TGTGCCAGCAGTTACGGGGGCACCGGGGAGCTGTTTTTT.

The V and J genes are TRBV5-1 and TRBJ2-1, with TRBD1 as a possible D gene (6 bases). Trimming pared 4 bases from V and 3 bases from J, leaving 11 bases between. Germline V gene lookup returns CDR1 SGHRS and CDR2 YFSETQ. The CDR3 sequence is 14 residues long. The CDR3: CASSPSGHYNEQFF. DNA for the CDR3: TGCGCCAGCAGCCCCTCGGGACACTACAATGAGCAGTTCTTC.

The chain's CDR3 is CASSAQSGGLRETQYF. As DNA, the CDR3 is TGTGCCAGCAGTGCCCAGAGCGGGGGGCTCAGGGAGACCCAGTACTTC. The rearrangement joins TRBV6-1 to TRBJ2-5, with 9 positions matching TRBD2. Germline CDR1 MNHNS, CDR2 SASEGT. The CDR3 extends over 16 amino acids. Losses at the gene ends were 4 bases for V and 5 bases for J; bases not matched to a gene: 11.

The chain recombines TRBV11-2 with TRBJ1-1; D may be TRBD1 (6 bases). The V end lost 6 bases, the J end lost 4 bases, and 12 bases lay between the germline ends. The CDR3 is made up of 13 amino acids. Germline values: CDR1 SGHAT, CDR2 FQNNGV. CDR3 sequence reads: CASRSTGSTEAFF. CDR3 sequence (DNA): TGTGCCAGCAGGTCCACAGGGAGCACTGAAGCTTTCTTT.

V usage is TRBV10-1 and J usage is TRBJ2-2; 13 nucleotides line up with TRBD2. The CDR3 spans 16 residues. Looked up from germline, CDR1 is WNHNN and CDR2 is SYGVQD (reference sequence). The junction had 0 bases not matched to a gene; V was cut back by 2 bases and J by 3 bases. DNA for the CDR3: TGCGCCAGCAGTGAGGGACTAGCGGGGGACACCGGGGAGCTGTTTTTT. This sequence encodes CASSEGLAGDTGELFF.

The chain couples TRBV23-1 to TRBJ1-3; D is unresolved. TRBV23-1 is designated an ORF whose function remains uncertain. V gave up 0 bases and J gave up 4 bases, with 13 bases separating them. The CDR3 consists of 16 residues. The CDR3 sequence: CASSQSYSNPGNTIYF. The CDR3 DNA sequence: TGCGCCAGCAGTCAATCTTACTCCAACCCCGGAAACACCATATATTTT.

This chain links TRBV18 with TRBJ2-1; 9 nucleotides align to TRBD2. The CDR3 sequence is 16 residues long. Germline V gene sequence: CDR1 KGHSH, CDR2 LQKENI. The J segment lost 0 bases and the V segment lost 8 bases, leaving 8 bases of the junction unmatched. In nucleotides, the CDR3 is TGTGCCAGCCACAGTAGCGGGGGAGGCTCCTACAATGAGCAGTTCTTC. As protein: CASHSSGGGSYNEQFF. Full variable domain (missing parts from reference TRBV18 and TRBJ2-1): NAGVMQNPRHLVRRRGQEARLRCSPMKGHSHVYWYRQLPEEGLKFMVYLQKENIIDESGMPKERFSAEFPKEGPSILRIQQVVRGDSAAYFCASHSSGGGSYNEQFFGPGTRLTVL.

This sequence joins TRBV6-5 and TRBJ2-7, with a tentative D call TRBD2 (5 bases). Germline CDR1 MNHEY, CDR2 SVGAGI. Trimming pared 6 bases from V and 5 bases from J, leaving 17 bases between. The CDR3 runs to 14 residues. CDR3 region: CASSLLVSGNEQYF. DNA for the CDR3: TGTGCCAGCAGCTTACTAGTCTCAGGAAACGAGCAGTACTTC.

This clone was counted once. The chain employs TRBV9 and TRBJ2-1, with 10 nucleotides matching TRBD2. Germline CDR1 is SGDLS and CDR2 is YYNGEE. The CDR3 has 17 residues. V was clipped by 2 bases and J by 0 bases; unmatched bases: 5. The CDR3 loop is CASSVTRTSGSYNEQFF. The CDR3 coding sequence is TGTGCCAGCAGCGTTACGAGGACTAGCGGCTCCTACAATGAGCAGTTCTTC.

This clone appeared once. This chain links TRBV28 with TRBJ1-1; no clear D gene. This CDR3 comprises 12 residues. The V and J ends lost 8 bases and 7 bases respectively, with 14 bases between them. Germline CDR1 and CDR2: MDHEN and SYDVKM. The CDR3 region is CASGVLRGEAFF. As DNA, the CDR3 is TGTGCCAGCGGGGTCCTGAGAGGTGAAGCTTTCTTT.